This T cell receptor (beta chain) was recovered during a study of blood T cell repertoires in COVID-19. The wider study: The study drew acute and convalescent COVID-19 samples from the United States, Italy and Spain. T cells, B-cell-depleted T cells, or PBMCs supplied cDNA or gDNA.

This clone was detected only a few times. Germline V gives CDR1 LGHNA, CDR2 YNFKEQ. V trimming: 0 bases; J trimming: 1 base; junction bases outside the gene matches: 12. This CDR3 contains 19 residues. Per the original data handling: The authors estimated nucleated cell counts from reference gene primer amplification. Clones were sequenced by immunoSEQ multiplex PCR, and TCRdb holds only the in-frame ones, with some missing. That table supplies the V and J calls and clone size; D and trimming were determined from the DNA. The sample holds about 120,000 clones, around 80% seen once. The chain is built from TRBV4-2 and TRBJ1-5; 7 positions match TRBD1. The sequenced sample was peripheral blood. This clonotype was sampled from a woman in her 50s with acute or convalescent COVID-19. The CDR3 nucleotides read TGTGCCAGCAGCCAAGAAGGCCACCGGGGCAGGGGGAGCAATCAGCCCCAGCATTTT. It is translated as CASSQEGHRGRGSNQPQHF.